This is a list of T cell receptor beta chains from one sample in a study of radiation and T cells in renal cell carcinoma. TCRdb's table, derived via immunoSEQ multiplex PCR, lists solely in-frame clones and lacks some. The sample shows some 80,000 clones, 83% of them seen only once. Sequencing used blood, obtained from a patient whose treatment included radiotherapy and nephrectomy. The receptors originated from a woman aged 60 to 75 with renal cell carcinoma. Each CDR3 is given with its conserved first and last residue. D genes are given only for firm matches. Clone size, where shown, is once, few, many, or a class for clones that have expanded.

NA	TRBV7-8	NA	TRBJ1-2	CASSLQTNSVYGYTF	TGTGCCAGCAGCTTACAGACCAACTCGGTCTATGGCTACACCTTC
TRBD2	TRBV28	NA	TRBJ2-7	CASSQRLARSYEQYF	TGTGCCAGCAGTCAACGACTAGCCCGCTCCTACGAGCAGTACTTC
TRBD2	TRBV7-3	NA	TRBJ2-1	CASSSGTTNEQFF	TGTGCCAGCAGCTCCGGGACTACCAATGAGCAGTTCTTC
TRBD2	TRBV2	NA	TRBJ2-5	CARTKHPSGDQETQYF	TGTGCCAGAACCAAACACCCTAGCGGGGACCAAGAGACCCAGTACTTC
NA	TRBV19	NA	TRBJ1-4	CASSIWGQEEKLFF	TGTGCCAGTAGTATTTGGGGGCAAGAGGAAAAACTGTTTTTT
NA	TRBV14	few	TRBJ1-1	CASSQVGLSAEAFF	TGTGCCAGCAGCCAAGTTGGACTCAGCGCTGAAGCTTTCTTT
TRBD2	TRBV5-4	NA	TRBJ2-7	CASSTSGSIYEQYF	TGTGCCAGTTCGACTAGCGGGAGTATCTACGAGCAGTACTTC
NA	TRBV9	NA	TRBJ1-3	CASSVRGDYSGNTIYF	TGTGCCAGCAGCGTTAGGGGTGATTACTCTGGAAACACCATATATTTT
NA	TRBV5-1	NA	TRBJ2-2	CASSVDNTGELFF	TGCGCCAGCAGCGTCGATAACACCGGGGAGCTGTTTTTT
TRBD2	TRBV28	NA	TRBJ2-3	CASSLGGRPGDTQYF	TGTGCCAGCAGTTTGGGCGGGAGGCCTGGGGATACGCAGTATTTT
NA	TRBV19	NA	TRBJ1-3	CASTTKSGAGNTIYF	TGTGCCAGTACCACAAAGTCGGGGGCTGGAAACACCATATATTTT
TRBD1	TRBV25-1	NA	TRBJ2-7	CASSDMRGLGNEQYF	TGTGCCAGCAGTGATATGAGGGGGCTAGGGAACGAGCAGTACTTC
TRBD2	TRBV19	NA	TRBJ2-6	CASSMRDLVRGLSSGANVLTF	TGTGCCAGTAGTATGAGGGATTTGGTAAGGGGACTAAGCTCTGGGGCCAACGTCCTGACTTTC
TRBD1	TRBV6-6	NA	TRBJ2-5	CASTGGETQYF	TGTGCCAGCACAGGGGGAGAGACCCAGTACTTC
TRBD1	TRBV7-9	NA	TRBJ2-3	CASSLSRTGESTDTQYF	TGTGCCAGCAGCCTATCCCGGACAGGGGAGTCCACAGATACGCAGTATTTT
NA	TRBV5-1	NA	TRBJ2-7	CASSPSGQSYEQYF	TGCGCCAGCAGCCCGTCGGGACAATCATACGAGCAGTACTTC
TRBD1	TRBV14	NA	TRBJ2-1	CASSHRGYRGQNEQFF	TGTGCCAGCAGCCATCGTGGGTACAGGGGCCAGAATGAGCAGTTCTTC
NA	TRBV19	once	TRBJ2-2	CASALGATGELFF	TGTGCCAGTGCCTTGGGGGCCACCGGGGAGCTGTTTTTT
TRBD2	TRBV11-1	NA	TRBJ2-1	CASRSGGSSYNEQFF	TGTGCCAGCCGAAGCGGGGGAAGCTCCTACAATGAGCAGTTCTTC
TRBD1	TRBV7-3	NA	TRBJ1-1	CASSQQGSGNTEAFF	TGTGCCAGCAGCCAACAGGGGTCAGGGAACACTGAAGCTTTCTTT
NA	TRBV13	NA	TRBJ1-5	CASSVRGQPQHF	TGTGCCAGCAGCGTCAGGGGTCAGCCCCAGCATTTT
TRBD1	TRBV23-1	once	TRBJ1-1	CASSQSRRDRMNTEAFF	TGCGCCAGCAGTCAATCGAGGCGGGACAGGATGAACACTGAAGCTTTCTTT
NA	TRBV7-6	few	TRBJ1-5	CASSHGGAGQPQHF	TGTGCCAGCAGCCACGGGGGGGCAGGGCAGCCCCAGCATTTT
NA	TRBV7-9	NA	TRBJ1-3	CASSLAGYAGNTIYF	TGTGCCAGCAGCTTAGCAGGGTACGCTGGAAACACCATATATTTT
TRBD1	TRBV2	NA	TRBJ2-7	CASRETGGYEQYF	TGTGCCAGCAGGGAGACAGGGGGTTACGAGCAGTACTTC
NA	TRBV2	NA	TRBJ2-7	CASTDPRPEGTYLYEQYF	TGTGCCAGCACTGACCCCCGGCCCGAGGGGACATATCTCTACGAGCAGTACTTC
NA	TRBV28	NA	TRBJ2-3	CASSMSQGGPDTQYF	TGTGCCAGCAGTATGAGCCAGGGAGGCCCAGATACGCAGTATTTT
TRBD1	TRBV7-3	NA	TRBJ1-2	CASSLDRESRGYTF	TGTGCCAGCAGCCTTGACAGGGAATCGAGAGGCTACACCTTC
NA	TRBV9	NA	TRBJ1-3	CASSVGSSGNTIYF	TGTGCCAGCAGCGTAGGCAGTTCTGGAAACACCATATATTTT
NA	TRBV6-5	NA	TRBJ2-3	CASSYAGPHNTQYF	TGTGCCAGCAGTTACGCGGGCCCCCATAATACGCAGTATTTT
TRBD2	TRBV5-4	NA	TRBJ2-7	CASSFNRRGYEQYF	TGTGCCAGCAGCTTCAACAGGCGGGGGTACGAGCAGTACTTC
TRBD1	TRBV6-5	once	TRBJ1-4	CASSPGQGGEKLFF	TGTGCCAGCAGCCCGGGACAGGGAGGTGAAAAACTGTTTTTT
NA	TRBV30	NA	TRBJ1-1	CAWTTGPAGEAFF	TGTGCCTGGACCACGGGACCCGCGGGTGAAGCTTTCTTT
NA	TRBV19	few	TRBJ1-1	CASSIGQANTEAFF	TGTGCCAGTAGTATCGGTCAGGCGAACACTGAAGCTTTCTTT
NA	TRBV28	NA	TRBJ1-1	CAIPGQNLSTEAFF	TGTGCCATCCCGGGACAAAACCTCTCTACTGAAGCTTTCTTT
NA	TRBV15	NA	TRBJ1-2	CATSRDRRGYTF	TGTGCCACCAGCAGAGATCGCCGGGGCTACACCTTC
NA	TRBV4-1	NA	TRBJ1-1	CASSQVGQVTEAFF	TGCGCCAGCAGCCAAGTCGGGCAGGTCACTGAAGCTTTCTTT
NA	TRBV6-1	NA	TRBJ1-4	CASNRATNEKLFF	TGTGCCAGTAACAGGGCAACTAATGAAAAACTGTTTTTT
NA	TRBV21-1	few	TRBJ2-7	CASSALRRDSYEQYF	TGTGCCAGCAGCGCACTACGCAGGGATTCCTACGAGCAGTACTTC
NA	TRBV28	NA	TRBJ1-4	CASSLGRGRTNEKLFF	TGTGCCAGCAGTTTGGGGAGGGGTCGAACTAATGAAAAACTGTTTTTT
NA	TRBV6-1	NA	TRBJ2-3	CASSDGPFTDTQYF	TGTGCCAGCAGTGACGGACCGTTCACAGATACGCAGTATTTT
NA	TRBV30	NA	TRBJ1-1	CAWSGGDAREAFF	TGTGCCTGGAGTGGGGGGGACGCCCGTGAAGCTTTCTTT
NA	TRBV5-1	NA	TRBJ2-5	CASSLEGTMGETQYF	TGCGCCAGCAGCTTGGAGGGGACCATGGGAGAGACCCAGTACTTC
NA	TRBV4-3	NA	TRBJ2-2	CASSQGFPGELFF	TGCGCCAGCAGCCAAGGCTTCCCAGGGGAGCTGTTTTTT
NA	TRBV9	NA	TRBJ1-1	CASSVGGGSGTEAFF	TGTGCCAGCAGCGTAGGGGGAGGCTCGGGGACTGAAGCTTTCTTT
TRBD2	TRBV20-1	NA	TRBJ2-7	CSPGRGEQYF	TGCAGCCCGGGGAGGGGCGAGCAGTACTTC
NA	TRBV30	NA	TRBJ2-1	CAWSLNNEQFF	TGTGCCTGGAGCCTCAACAATGAGCAGTTCTTC
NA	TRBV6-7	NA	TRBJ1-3	CASRSLFAHRRTGNTIYF	TGTGCCAGCAGATCCCTTTTTGCCCACAGGAGGACTGGAAACACCATATATTTT
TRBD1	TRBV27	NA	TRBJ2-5	CASRTLRQGKTQYF	TGTGCCAGCAGGACGCTTAGACAGGGCAAGACCCAGTACTTC
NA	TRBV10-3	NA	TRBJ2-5	CAIAMGGGETQYF	TGTGCCATCGCCATGGGGGGAGGAGAGACCCAGTACTTC
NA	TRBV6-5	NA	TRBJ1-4	CATRGWATNEKLFF	TGTGCCACTCGAGGGTGGGCAACTAATGAAAAACTGTTTTTT
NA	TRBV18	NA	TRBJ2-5	CASSPRLQRIQYF	TGTGCCAGCTCACCACGGTTGCAGAGAATCCAGTACTTC
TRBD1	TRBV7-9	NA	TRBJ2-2	CASSGRTGRDTGELFF	TGTGCCAGCAGCGGTCGGACAGGGCGAGACACCGGGGAGCTGTTTTTT
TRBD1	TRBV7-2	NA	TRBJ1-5	CASSLGTGGNQPQHF	TGTGCCAGCAGCCTCGGGACAGGGGGCAATCAGCCCCAGCATTTT
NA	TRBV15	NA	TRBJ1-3	CATSLAGVGNTIYF	TGTGCCACCAGCTTAGCGGGGGTCGGAAACACCATATATTTT
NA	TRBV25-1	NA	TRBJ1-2	CASSEFEADHGYTF	TGTGCCAGCAGTGAATTCGAGGCGGATCATGGCTACACCTTC
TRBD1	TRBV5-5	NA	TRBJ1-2	CASSLGTGDLYGYTF	TGTGCCAGCAGCCTGGGTACAGGGGATCTATATGGCTACACCTTC
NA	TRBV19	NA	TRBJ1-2	CASSIPRPNYGYTF	TGTGCCAGTAGTATCCCCAGACCTAACTATGGCTACACCTTC
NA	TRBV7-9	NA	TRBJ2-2	CASSLVGNTGELFF	TGTGCCAGCAGCTTAGTAGGGAACACCGGGGAGCTGTTTTTT
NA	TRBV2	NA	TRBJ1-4	CASSEEGGFDEKLFF	TGTGCCAGCAGTGAAGAAGGGGGTTTTGATGAAAAACTGTTTTTT